This entry lists 10 T cell receptor beta chains sequenced from one sample in a study of CXCR3 chemokines and chemotherapy response in bladder cancer. TCRdb re-called the PCR reads with MiXCR, one entry per CDR3 protein. The table shows thousands of distinct CDR3 sequences, with about 25% occurring only once. This sample was taken from a patient whose treatment included neoadjuvant chemotherapy. The receptors here all came from a human donor with bladder cancer that did not respond to neoadjuvant chemotherapy.

This clonotype is judged medium-sized. V and J are TRBV6-1 and TRBJ1-5, with D maybe TRBD1 (5 bases). Deletions cut 4 bases from V and 3 bases from J, with 10 bases between. CDR3 length: 14 residues. Germline V gene sequence: CDR1 MNHNS, CDR2 SASEGT. The CDR3 region is CASSGTGFNQPQHF. The CDR3 region has the DNA TGTGCCAGCAGTGGAACAGGATTCAATCAGCCCCAGCATTTT.

The chain uses TRBV29-1 and TRBJ1-1, with TRBD1 matching 8 bases. The V gene's germline CDR1 is SQVTM and CDR2 ANQGSEA. The CDR3 is 12 residues long. The CDR3 reads CGGQAAGTEAFF. CDR3 bases: TGCGGGGGACAGGCGGCGGGCACTGAAGCTTTCTTT.

This clonotype showed up many times. The chain links TRBV15 to TRBJ2-3; 9 nucleotides line up with TRBD2. The CDR3 sequence is 17 residues long. CDR1 and CDR2 (germline): LNHNV, YYDKDF (reference sequence). The J segment lost 5 bases and the V segment lost 0 bases, leaving 9 bases of the junction unmatched. This CDR3 reads CATSRDSGGGAGDTQYF. The CDR3 DNA reads TGTGCCACCAGCAGAGACTCCGGCGGGGGGGCCGGAGATACGCAGTATTTT.

A word on this clonotype: A read error is the likely source, as a far larger clone sits one nucleotide away. This chain connects TRBV6-1 to TRBJ1-3; TRBD1 is a possible D gene (5 bases). Trimming shortened V by 8 bases and J by 4 bases, and 15 bases separated the two germline ends. Germline V gene lookup returns CDR1 MNHNS and CDR2 SASEGT. This CDR3 comprises 14 residues. Here the CDR3 reads CASAGDVPGNTIYF. CDR3 nucleotides: TGTGCCAGCGCGGGGGACGTGCCAGGAAACACCATATATTTT.

This clonotype was seen more than once but under ten times. A single base is all that separates this from a far larger clone, so a read error is likely. The chain carries TRBV6-6 and TRBJ2-3; 10 bases line up with TRBD1. Germline trimming cut 5 bases from V and 2 bases from J; bases unmatched to any gene: 13. CDR1 MNHNY and CDR2 SVGAGI come from the germline V gene (reference sequence). The CDR3 has 18 residues. CDR3 nucleotide sequence: TGTGCCAGCAGTGAGACGACAACCGGGACAGGGGTCACAGATACGCAGTATTTT. Translating it yields CASSETTTGTGVTDTQYF.

This clonotype was seen a single time. This rearrangement joins TRBV6-2 or TRBV6-3 to TRBJ2-3, with 9 bases identical to TRBD1. V lost 7 bases and J lost 6; bases outside the gene matches: 11. Germline V gene data show CDR1 as MNHEY and CDR2 as SVGEGT. This CDR3 is built from 15 residues. The DNA for the CDR3 is TGTGCCAGCACCAACAGGGGGCGCACCGGGGATACGCAGTATTTT. It is translated as CASTNRGRTGDTQYF.

As for this clonotype: Only one base separates this from a far larger clonotype, so it likely reflects a read error. The genes are TRBV6-1 and TRBJ2-1; D is uncertain. CDR3 length: 12 amino acids. Germline lookup yields CDR1 MNHNS and CDR2 SASEGT. Trimming cost V 3 bases and J 7 bases, with 7 bases left between them. The CDR3 nucleotides are TGTGCCAGCAGTGACACCGGAAATGAGCAGTTCTTC. This encodes CASSDTGNEQFF.

Within the sample, this clonotype is medium-sized. The CDR3 DNA sequence: TGTGCCAGCAGCCCCGAACAGGGGGATACGCAGTATTTT. Residues: CASSPEQGDTQYF. The chain carries TRBV5-4 and TRBJ2-3; 7 nucleotides line up with TRBD1. Germline V lookup: CDR1 SGHNT, CDR2 YYREEE (reference sequence). With V trimmed by 4 bases and J by 6 bases, 5 bases remained unmatched. The CDR3 length is 13 residues.

This clonotype ranks as large. The genes are TRBV6-2 or TRBV6-3 and TRBJ1-2; a weak D match, TRBD1 (5 bases). V was cut by 6 bases and J by 3 bases, with 17 bases left in between. CDR1 MNHEY and CDR2 SVGEGT come from the germline V gene. The length of the CDR3 is 15 residues. The CDR3, as DNA: TGTGCCAGCAGACCTGACGGGGGGAAAGACTATGGCTACACCTTC. Translating gives CASRPDGGKDYGYTF.

This sequence joins TRBV6-2 or TRBV6-3 and TRBJ2-2; 7 bases fit TRBD2. CDR1 is MNHEY, CDR2 SVGEGT, per germline. The CDR3 is made up of 16 amino acids. V dropped 6 bases and J dropped 1; count of bases not matched to a gene: 8. CDR3 protein: CASRPDGGMNTGELFF. The CDR3 DNA sequence: TGTGCCAGCAGACCTGACGGGGGGATGAACACCGGGGAGCTGTTTTTT.